The source of this T cell receptor (beta chain) is a study of blood T cell repertoires in COVID-19. Study summary: Sites in the United States, Italy and Spain provided acute and convalescent COVID-19 samples. PBMCs, B-cell-depleted T cells, or T cells were the source of the cDNA or gDNA that made up the material.

Germline values: CDR1 SNHLY, CDR2 FYNNEI. This CDR3 is 15 amino acids long. The V segment lost 5 bases and the J segment 7 bases; nucleotides outside the gene matches: 4. In the authors' workflow: How many nucleated cells were present was estimated from reference gene primer amplification. The repertoire was sequenced with immunoSEQ multiplex PCR; TCRdb's copy has only in-frame clones and lacks some. V and J calls and clone size follow that table, whereas D and trimming were derived from the DNA. This table has 85,000 to 95,000 clones, about 80% appearing once. J is TRBJ1-6 and V is TRBV2, with 11 bases lining up with TRBD1. The sample taken for sequencing was peripheral blood. The clonotype was recovered from a man between 70 and 80 years old with acute or convalescent COVID-19. CDR3: CASSLRTGGNSPLHF. The CDR3 DNA reads as TGTGCCAGCAGTTTACGGACAGGGGGCAATTCACCCCTCCACTTT.